A single sample is the source of the 31 T cell receptor beta chains below, sequenced in a study of tumor and adjacent non-tumor tissue in lung cancer. RNA was extracted from bulk tissue without any cell sorting. This non-tumor lung sample came from over 3 cm beyond the tumor edge. Three rounds of nested PCR, following a modified ARM-PCR protocol, produced the TCRbeta library. One entry per CDR3 protein, called by TCRdb with MiXCR from the multiplex PCR reads. The table lists about 76,000 distinct CDR3 sequences, 80% to 90% of them singletons. The sample taken for sequencing was distant non-tumor lung tissue. Every receptor here comes from a man in his 60s with non-small cell lung cancer.

Points on this clonotype: Compared with germline, one end of the junction differs, possibly owing to a read error. V is TRBV4-3 and J is TRBJ1-1; D gene uncertain. Germline CDR1 LGHNA, CDR2 YSLEER. This CDR3 contains 15 residues. In DNA, the CDR3 is TGCGCCAGCAGCCAAGATGGGGAAATGAACACTAAAGCTTTCTTT. Translated, it gives CASSQDGEMNTKAFF.

Details on this clonotype: At one boundary the junction diverges from the germline segment, which might be a read error. The gene calls are TRBV11-1 and TRBJ2-5; no definite D call. CDR1 SGHAT and CDR2 FQDESV come from the germline V gene (reference sequence). CDR3 length: 14 amino acids. The CDR3 region has the DNA TGTGACAGCAACTTTACACCGGGTGGAGAGACCCAATACTTC. This gives the protein CDSNFTPGGETQYF.

Comments on this clonotype: Sequence at one end of the junction differs from germline and may be a read error. This sequence joins TRBV6-6 and TRBJ1-3, with unresolved D. CDR3 size: 13 residues. Germline V gives CDR1 MNHNY, CDR2 SVGAGI (reference sequence). This CDR3 reads CASSPCSGNTIYF. CDR3 nucleotide sequence: TGTGCCAGCTCCCCCTGCTCTGGGAACACCATATATTTT.

A remark on this clonotype: This sequence may be a read error, since a much larger clone differs from it by one base. V gene TRBV5-6 combines with J gene TRBJ2-7, with D hard to call. Germline lookup yields CDR1 SGHDT and CDR2 YYEEEE. The CDR3 length is 12 residues. Here the CDR3 reads CVSSMDRYEQYF. The DNA of the CDR3 is TGTGTCAGCAGCATGGATCGCTACGAGCAGTACTTC.

Comment on this clonotype: The conserved phenylalanine or tryptophan normally closing the CDR3 is absent here, so this likely arose from a read error. The J gene is TRBJ1-1, the V gene TRBV4-2, with D possibly TRBD1 on 5 matching bases. CDR1 is LGHNA and CDR2 is YNFKEQ in the germline V gene. There are 14 residues in the CDR3. In nucleotides, the CDR3 is TGTACCAGCAGCCAGGGACGGGAAACAACTAAAGCTTTCATT. Protein sequence: CTSSQGRETTKAFI.

As for this clonotype: At one of its ends the junction is not consistent with the germline gene, which may arise from a read error. The chain employs TRBV11-2 and TRBJ2-3; the D gene is possibly TRBD2 (5 bases). This CDR3 contains 15 residues. Looked up from germline, CDR1 is SGHAT and CDR2 is FQNNGV. The CDR3 reads CPSSLDRGTRDSQYF. CDR3 in DNA: TGTCCCAGCAGCTTAGACCGGGGTACAAGAGATTCACAGTATTTT.

To note about this clonotype: The junction differs from germline at one of its ends, possibly a read error. The V gene is TRBV11-2, the J gene TRBJ2-3; D might be TRBD1 (6 bases). The CDR3 has 15 residues. From germline, CDR1 is SGHAT and CDR2 FQNNGV. CDR3 DNA sequence: TGTGCTAGCAGCTTTGCTGGGGGCTGGGCAGATGCGCAGTATTTT. This codes for CASSFAGGWADAQYF.

Concerning this clonotype: Likely a read error: the CDR3 ends without its conserved phenylalanine or tryptophan. The rearrangement joins TRBV11-2 to TRBJ2-5; D unclear. Per germline, CDR1 SGHAT and CDR2 FQNNGV. V was pared by 4 bases and J by 5 bases, with 14 bases between. The CDR3 has 14 residues. CDR3 nucleotide sequence: TGTGCCAGCAGCTCCGAACATGTTCTGGAGACCCAGTACTTA. It specifies CASSSEHVLETQYL.

This clonotype was counted only a few times. It may be a read error: a sequence one base away is much more abundant. The chain recombines TRBV5-1 with TRBJ2-2; maybe TRBD2 (5 bases). The CDR3 loop spans 15 amino acids. Per the germline V gene, CDR1 is SGHRS and CDR2 is YFSETQ. The CDR3 loop is CASSLPLRGTVELFF. In DNA form, the CDR3 reads TGCGCCAGCAGCTTGCCTCTCCGGGGAACCGTGGAGCTGTTTTTT. Combining the CDR3 with reference TRBV5-1 and TRBJ2-2 gives the whole variable domain KAGVTQTPRYLIKTRGQQVTLSCSPISGHRSVSWYQQTPGQGLQFLFEYFSETQRNKGNFPGRFSGRQFSNSRSEMNVSTLELGDSALYLCASSLPLRGTVELFFGEGSRLTVL.

This clonotype came up a few times. The junction departs from the called germline gene at one end, perhaps through a read error. The CDR3 coding sequence is TGCAGTGCCATACTAGCGGGGGGGACCACCGGGGAGCTATTTTTT. Its translation: CSAILAGGTTGELFF. The chain uses TRBV20-1 and TRBJ2-2, with TRBD2 matching 13 bases. CDR1 is DFQATT and CDR2 is SNEGSKA in the germline V gene (reference sequence). This CDR3 region has 15 residues.

On this clonotype itself: A clone one base away is much larger, so this may be a read error. The chain combines TRBV28 with TRBJ1-1; D call uncertain. CDR3 length: 13 residues. CDR1 MDHEN and CDR2 SYDVKM come from the germline V gene. In DNA, the CDR3 is TGTGCCAGCAGTTTGGTCCTGAACATTGAAGCTTTCTTT. Residues: CASSLVLNIEAFF.

This chain uses TRBV24-1 with TRBJ2-1; TRBD2 matches at 7 bases. CDR3 length: 13 residues. Per the germline V gene, CDR1 is KGHDR and CDR2 is SFDVKD. Trimming removed 12 bases from V and 16 bases from J; junction bases left unmatched: 20. CDR3 in amino acids: CAAKETWGGGEFF. The DNA of the CDR3 is TGTGCCGCCAAGGAGACGTGGGGGGGAGGGGAATTCTTC.

V and J are TRBV19 and TRBJ2-1; TRBD1 aligns across 10 bases. The CDR3 runs 15 residues. Unmatched junction bases numbered 7, after V lost 3 bases and J lost 8 bases. Germline values: CDR1 LNHDA, CDR2 SQIVND (reference sequence). The CDR3 nucleotides are TGTGCCAGTAGTATTCGGACAGGGGGTAAGGATGAGCAGTTCTTC. Its protein is CASSIRTGGKDEQFF.

Concerning this clonotype itself: Germline and junction disagree at one end, which may indicate a read error. The chain links TRBV20-1 to TRBJ2-7; TRBD2 aligns across 12 bases. Per germline, CDR1 DFQATT and CDR2 SNEGSKA (reference sequence). This CDR3 is built from 18 residues. The CDR3 sequence is CSPRDPGTLAGGGYDQYF. The CDR3 bases are TGCAGTCCTAGAGATCCGGGGACTCTAGCGGGAGGGGGCTACGACCAGTACTTC.

The chain employs TRBV11-2 and TRBJ2-7; D not certain. This CDR3 region has 11 residues. Between the trimmed V and J ends, which lost 2 bases and 10 bases, there was a span of 9 bases. The germline gives CDR1 SGHAT, CDR2 FQNNGV. CDR3 coding DNA: TGTGCCAGCAGCTTAATGCCCGAACAGTACTTC. Residues: CASSLMPEQYF.

In this sample, this clonotype turned up a few times. A much larger clonotype is one base distant, so this may be a read error. The V and J genes are TRBV4-2 and TRBJ2-1; 7 bases are a match to TRBD2. With 0 bases clipped from V and 6 bases from J, the junction kept 14 bases outside the gene matches. The CDR3 totals 18 residues. The germline V gene has CDR1 LGHNA and CDR2 YNFKEQ. CDR3 sequence: CASSQDGAGTNGSNEQFF. CDR3 sequence (DNA): TGTGCCAGCAGCCAAGATGGGGCTGGGACTAACGGGAGCAATGAGCAGTTCTTC.

As to this clonotype: Given a much more abundant clone one base away, this may be a read error. The rearrangement links TRBV20-1 to TRBJ1-2, with 8 positions matching TRBD1. The CDR3 loop spans 15 amino acids. The V gene's germline CDR1 is DFQATT and CDR2 SNEGSKA (reference sequence). DNA of the CDR3: TGCAGTGTTAGATGGGGCAGGGGGCCTGGGGAGGGCTACACCTTC. Amino acids: CSVRWGRGPGEGYTF.

The gene calls are TRBV4-1 and TRBJ2-5, with no clear D. The CDR3 has 15 residues. Looked up from germline, CDR1 is MGHRA and CDR2 is YSYEKL. Deletions cut 0 bases from V and 5 bases from J, with 13 bases between. The CDR3 is CASSQDTVRRETQYF. In DNA form, the CDR3 reads TGCGCCAGCAGCCAAGATACGGTCCGTAGGGAGACCCAGTACTTC.

To note about this clonotype: Since the CDR3 does not end with the conserved phenylalanine or tryptophan, this likely comes from a read error. The chain links TRBV11-2 to TRBJ2-6; perhaps TRBD1 as D (5 bases). Germline V gene sequence: CDR1 SGHAT, CDR2 FQNNGV. The CDR3 contains 19 residues. The CDR3 DNA is TGTGCCCGCAGCTTAGTTCCAAAGGACATGCCCTCTGGGGCCAACGTCCTGACTATC. Amino acids: CARSLVPKDMPSGANVLTI.

The J gene is TRBJ1-1, the V gene TRBV6-1; D unresolved. V lost 8 bases and J lost 2, with 15 bases in between. Germline V gene lookup returns CDR1 MNHNS and CDR2 SASEGT. The CDR3 totals 14 residues. DNA for the CDR3: TGTGCCAGCGGGTGGGCACATCTAAACACTGAAGCTTTCTTT. Translated, it gives CASGWAHLNTEAFF.

On this clonotype itself: Without the conserved terminal phenylalanine or tryptophan, this CDR3 likely stems from a read error. The chain couples TRBV11-2 to TRBJ1-1; D unclear. The germline CDR1 and CDR2 sequences are SGHAT and FQNNGV. This CDR3 spans 14 amino acids. The CDR3 sequence is CASNLVGRCIEAFV. The DNA for the CDR3 is TGTGCCAGCAACTTAGTCGGGAGGTGCATTGAAGCTTTCGTT.

The table lists this clonotype with a count of one. One base away lies a much larger clone, so this may be a sequencing read error. This chain connects TRBV30 to TRBJ2-3; D ambiguous. CDR1 and CDR2 from the germline V gene are GTSNPN and SVGIG (reference sequence). The V end lost 4 bases, the J end lost 5 bases, and 19 bases lay between the germline ends. This CDR3 is built from 15 residues. The chain's CDR3 is CAWTGLASERDTQYF. CDR3 sequence (DNA): TGTGCCTGGACGGGCCTGGCGTCGGAAAGAGATACGCAGTATTTT.

In regard to this clonotype: The junction does not match germline at one end; this may be a read error. The chain uses TRBV28 and TRBJ2-7; D remains ambiguous. Germline CDR1 is MDHEN and CDR2 is SYDVKM. The CDR3 is made up of 13 amino acids. CDR3 region: CPSSFQEGLFQYF. The CDR3 DNA follows: TGTCCCAGCAGTTTCCAGGAAGGGTTGTTTCAGTACTTC.

Remarks on this clonotype: The junction shows a germline mismatch at one end, possibly a read error. The rearrangement uses TRBV5-4 and TRBJ2-3; 7 bases are shared with TRBD1. The CDR3 totals 14 residues. Germline V gene data show CDR1 as SGHNT and CDR2 as YYREEE (reference sequence). The CDR3 spells CASGSRGYTDTQFF. CDR3 bases: TGTGCCAGCGGAAGCAGGGGGTACACGGATACGCAGTTTTTT.

CDR3 amino acids: CASNSSGEETQYF. The CDR3 bases are TGTGCCAGTAACTCTTCAGGGGAGGAGACCCAGTACTTC. The V gene is TRBV11-2, the J gene TRBJ2-5; perhaps TRBD1 as D (6 bases). Germline loops: CDR1 SGHAT, CDR2 FQNNGV. Trimming took 9 bases from V and 5 from J, leaving 16 bases between them. CDR3 length equals 13 residues.

Concerning this clonotype: This is likely a read error, given that the CDR3 carries no conserved phenylalanine or tryptophan at its end. The V call is TRBV4-1, the J call TRBJ1-1; TRBD1 matches at 9 bases. V shed 5 bases, J shed 4 bases, and the junction held 11 bases outside the gene matches. Germline V CDR1 and CDR2: MGHRA, YSYEKL. The CDR3 consists of 16 residues. The CDR3 here is CASSKRTGEGSTEAFS. In DNA, the CDR3 is TGCGCCAGCAGCAAACGGACAGGGGAGGGAAGCACTGAAGCTTTCTCT.

As for this clonotype: One junction end does not reproduce the germline sequence, and a read error may be involved. The chain couples TRBV29-1 to TRBJ2-2, with D possibly matching TRBD1 (6 bases). This CDR3 has 15 amino acids. Germline V gene data show CDR1 as SQVTM and CDR2 as ANQGSEA. The CDR3 region has the DNA TGCAGTGTAGAAAAGGGGGACACGGTCACCGGGGAGCCGTTTTTT. It encodes CSVEKGDTVTGEPFF.

This chain links TRBV10-2 with TRBJ2-7, with 7 bases lining up with TRBD1. The V gene's germline CDR1 is WSHSY and CDR2 SAAADI. After removal of 7 bases from V and 5 bases from J, the junction contained 17 bases not matched to a gene. The CDR3 totals 16 residues. Here the CDR3 DNA reads TGCGCCAGCAACCCGGACTTGGCGCAAGGGGGCGACGAGCAGTACTTC. Its protein product is CASNPDLAQGGDEQYF.

On this clonotype itself: The germline gene is not matched at one end of the junction; a read error may be the cause. The chain couples TRBV11-3 to TRBJ2-7, with D perhaps matching TRBD2 (5 bases). CDR1 is SGHNT, CDR2 YENEEA, per germline. The length of the CDR3 is 16 residues. The CDR3 DNA sequence: TGTGACAGCAGCTCAGCCCGAGGGTGGCCCACCTACGAGCAGTACTTC. This sequence encodes CDSSSARGWPTYEQYF.

About this clonotype: Since the CDR3 does not end with the conserved phenylalanine or tryptophan, this likely comes from a read error. The V and J genes are TRBV20-1 and TRBJ1-5; TRBD1 might be the D (5 bases). Germline CDR1 is DFQATT and CDR2 is SNEGSKA (reference sequence). CDR3 length equals 15 residues. For the CDR3, the DNA is TGCAGTGCTAGAGATCAGGAGGGACCGAATCGGCCCCAGCATATT. As protein: CSARDQEGPNRPQHI.

Regarding this clonotype: Sequence at one end of the junction differs from germline and may be a read error. This rearrangement joins TRBV11-3 to TRBJ2-1; 11 nucleotides line up with TRBD2. Germline CDR1 and CDR2: SGHNT and YENEEA. The CDR3 has 15 amino acids. The CDR3 DNA follows: TGTGCTAGCAGCTCCCTAGCGGGAGGTTACAATGATCAGTTCTTC. It specifies CASSSLAGGYNDQFF.